These 2 T cell receptor beta chains came from one sample sequenced in a study of cytomegalovirus exposure and HLA in healthy donors. Primers: 60 Vbeta forward and 13 Jbeta reverse. Generated by immunoSEQ multiplex PCR, the TCRdb table keeps only in-frame clones and is missing some. The sample totals 45,000 to 50,000 clones. The sequencing input was PBMCs. The receptors come from a male donor in good health and CMV-seronegative.

This chain joins TRBV7-9 and TRBJ1-1; TRBD1 matches at 11 bases. CDR1 is SEHNR and CDR2 is FQNEAQ in the germline V gene (reference sequence). The CDR3 spans 19 residues. The V and J ends lost 2 bases and 4 bases, in that order; junction bases with no gene match: 15. CDR3 DNA sequence: TGTGCCAGCAGCTTAAAGGGCGCTAGGACAGGGGGCGCTGGCACTGAAGCTTTCTTT. Translation: CASSLKGARTGGAGTEAFF.

The chain is built from TRBV6-5 and TRBJ2-3; a weak D match, TRBD1 (5 bases). The CDR3 length is 14 residues. Per germline, CDR1 MNHEY and CDR2 SVGAGI. The ends were cut back, 8 bases at V and 4 bases at J, with 16 bases in the middle. The CDR3 here is CASCSPTVPDTQYF. In DNA, the CDR3 is TGTGCCAGCTGTTCCCCGACAGTGCCAGATACGCAGTATTTT.